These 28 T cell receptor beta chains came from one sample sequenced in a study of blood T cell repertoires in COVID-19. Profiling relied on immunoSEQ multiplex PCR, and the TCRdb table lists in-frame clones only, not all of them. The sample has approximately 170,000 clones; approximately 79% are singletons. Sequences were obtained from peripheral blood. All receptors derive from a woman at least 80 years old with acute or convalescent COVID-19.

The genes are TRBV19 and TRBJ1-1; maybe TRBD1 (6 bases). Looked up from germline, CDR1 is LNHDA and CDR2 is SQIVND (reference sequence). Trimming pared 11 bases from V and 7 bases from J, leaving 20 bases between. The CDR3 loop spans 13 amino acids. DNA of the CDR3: TGTGCCTCTCAATCGGGGGGGCTCGATGAAGCTTTCTTT. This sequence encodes CASQSGGLDEAFF.

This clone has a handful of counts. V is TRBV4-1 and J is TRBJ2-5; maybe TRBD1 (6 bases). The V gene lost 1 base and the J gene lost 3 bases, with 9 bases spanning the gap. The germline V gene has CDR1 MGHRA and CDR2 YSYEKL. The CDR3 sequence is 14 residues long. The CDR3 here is CASSQVGAEETQYF. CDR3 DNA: TGCGCCAGCAGCCAAGTGGGGGCGGAAGAGACCCAGTACTTC.

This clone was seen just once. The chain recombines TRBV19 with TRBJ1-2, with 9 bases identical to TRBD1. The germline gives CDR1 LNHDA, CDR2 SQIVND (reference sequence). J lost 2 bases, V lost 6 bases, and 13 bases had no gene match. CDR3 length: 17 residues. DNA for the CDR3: TGTGCCAGTAGCCCCCCGACACAGGGGACAGGGAACTATGGCTACACCTTC. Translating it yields CASSPPTQGTGNYGYTF.

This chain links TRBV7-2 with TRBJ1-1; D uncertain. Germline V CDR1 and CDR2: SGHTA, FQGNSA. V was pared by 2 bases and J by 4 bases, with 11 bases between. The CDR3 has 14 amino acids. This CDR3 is CASSLQPRGTEAFF. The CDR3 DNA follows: TGTGCCAGCAGCTTACAACCTCGGGGCACTGAAGCTTTCTTT.

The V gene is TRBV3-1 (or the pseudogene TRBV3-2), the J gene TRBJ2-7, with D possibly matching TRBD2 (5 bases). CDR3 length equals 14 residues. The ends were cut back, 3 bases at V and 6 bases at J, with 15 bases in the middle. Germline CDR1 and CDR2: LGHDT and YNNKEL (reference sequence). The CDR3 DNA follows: TGTGCCAGCAGCCACCGAGGGCACAGAGGCGAGCAGTACTTC. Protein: CASSHRGHRGEQYF.

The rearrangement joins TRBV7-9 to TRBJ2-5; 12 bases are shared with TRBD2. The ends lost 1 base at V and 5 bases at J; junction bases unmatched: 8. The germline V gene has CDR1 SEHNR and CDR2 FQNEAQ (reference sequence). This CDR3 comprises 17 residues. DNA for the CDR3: TGTGCCAGCAGCTTAGGATCGACTAGCGGGAGCGAGGAGACCCAGTACTTC. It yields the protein CASSLGSTSGSEETQYF.

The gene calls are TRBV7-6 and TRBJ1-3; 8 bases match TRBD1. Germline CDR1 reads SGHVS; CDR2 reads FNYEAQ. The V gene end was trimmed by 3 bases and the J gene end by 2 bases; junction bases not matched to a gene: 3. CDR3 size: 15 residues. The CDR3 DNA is TGTGCCAGCAGCTTGGAACAGGGGGCTGGAAACACCATATATTTT. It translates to CASSLEQGAGNTIYF.

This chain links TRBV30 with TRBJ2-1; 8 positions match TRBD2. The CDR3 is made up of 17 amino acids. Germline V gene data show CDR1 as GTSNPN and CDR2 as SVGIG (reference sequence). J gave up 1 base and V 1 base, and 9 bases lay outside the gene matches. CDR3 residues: CAWSGAGGSESYNEQFF. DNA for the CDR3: TGTGCCTGGAGTGGGGCGGGGGGTTCCGAATCCTACAATGAGCAGTTCTTC.

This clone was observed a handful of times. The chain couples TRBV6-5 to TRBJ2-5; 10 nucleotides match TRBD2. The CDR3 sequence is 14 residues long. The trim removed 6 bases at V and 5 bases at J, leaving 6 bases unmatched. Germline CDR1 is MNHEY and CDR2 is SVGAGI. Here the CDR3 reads CASRPSGSLETQYF. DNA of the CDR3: TGTGCCAGCAGACCTAGCGGGAGTCTGGAGACCCAGTACTTC.

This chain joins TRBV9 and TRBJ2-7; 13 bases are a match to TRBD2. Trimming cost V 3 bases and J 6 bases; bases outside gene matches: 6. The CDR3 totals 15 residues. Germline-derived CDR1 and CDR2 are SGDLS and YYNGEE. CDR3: CASSDTSGRAGEQYF. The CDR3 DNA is TGTGCCAGCAGCGACACTAGCGGGAGGGCCGGCGAGCAGTACTTC.

The DNA of the CDR3 is TGTGCCAGCAGGAATACCGGGACAGGTTTAAATACGCAGTATTTT. It is translated as CASRNTGTGLNTQYF. This chain connects TRBV7-2 to TRBJ2-3, with 8 bases identical to TRBD1. This CDR3 has 15 amino acids. Germline CDR1 SGHTA, CDR2 FQGNSA. Trimming removed 6 bases from V and 7 bases from J; junction bases left unmatched: 12.

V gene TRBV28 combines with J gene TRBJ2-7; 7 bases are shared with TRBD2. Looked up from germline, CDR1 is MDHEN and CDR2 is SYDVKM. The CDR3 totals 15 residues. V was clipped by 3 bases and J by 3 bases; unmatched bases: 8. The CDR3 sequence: CASSFSSGGDYEQYF. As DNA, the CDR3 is TGTGCCAGCAGTTTTTCTAGCGGAGGGGACTACGAGCAGTACTTC.

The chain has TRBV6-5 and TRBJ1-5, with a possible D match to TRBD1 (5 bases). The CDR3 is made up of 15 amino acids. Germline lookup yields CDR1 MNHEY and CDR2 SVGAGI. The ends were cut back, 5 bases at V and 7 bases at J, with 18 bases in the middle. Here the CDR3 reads CASSPRVVRGQPQHF. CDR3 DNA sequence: TGTGCCAGCAGTCCCCGGGTCGTCCGGGGGCAGCCCCAGCATTTT.

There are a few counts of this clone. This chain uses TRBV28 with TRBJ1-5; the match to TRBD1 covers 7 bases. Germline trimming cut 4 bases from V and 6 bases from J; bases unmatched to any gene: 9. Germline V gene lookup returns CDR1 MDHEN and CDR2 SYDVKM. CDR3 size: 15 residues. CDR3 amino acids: CASSSKRTGAQPQHF. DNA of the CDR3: TGTGCCAGCAGTTCCAAAAGAACAGGGGCTCAGCCCCAGCATTTT.

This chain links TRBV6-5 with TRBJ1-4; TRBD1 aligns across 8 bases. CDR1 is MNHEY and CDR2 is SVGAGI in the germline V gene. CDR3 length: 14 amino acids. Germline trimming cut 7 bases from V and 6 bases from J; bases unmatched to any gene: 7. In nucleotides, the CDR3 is TGTGCCAGCAATCCTACAGGGGGTGATGAAAAACTGTTTTTT. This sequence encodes CASNPTGGDEKLFF.

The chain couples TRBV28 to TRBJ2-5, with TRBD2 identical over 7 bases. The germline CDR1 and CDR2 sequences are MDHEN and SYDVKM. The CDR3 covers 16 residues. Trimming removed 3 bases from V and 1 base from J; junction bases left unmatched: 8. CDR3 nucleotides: TGTGCCAGCAGTTTGGGGGGGAGGAGGGCCCAAGAGACCCAGTACTTC. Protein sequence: CASSLGGRRAQETQYF. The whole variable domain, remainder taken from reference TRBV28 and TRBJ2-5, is DVKVTQSSRYLVKRTGEKVFLECVQDMDHENMFWYRQDPGLGLRLIYFSYDVKMKEKGDIPEGYSVSREKKERFSLILESASTNQTSMYLCASSLGGRRAQETQYFGPGTRLLVL.

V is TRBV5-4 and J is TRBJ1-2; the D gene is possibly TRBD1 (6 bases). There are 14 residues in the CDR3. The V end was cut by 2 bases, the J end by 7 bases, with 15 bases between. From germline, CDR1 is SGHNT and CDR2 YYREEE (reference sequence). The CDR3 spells CASSFDRIFGGYTF. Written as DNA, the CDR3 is TGTGCCAGCAGCTTTGACAGGATTTTCGGTGGCTACACCTTC.

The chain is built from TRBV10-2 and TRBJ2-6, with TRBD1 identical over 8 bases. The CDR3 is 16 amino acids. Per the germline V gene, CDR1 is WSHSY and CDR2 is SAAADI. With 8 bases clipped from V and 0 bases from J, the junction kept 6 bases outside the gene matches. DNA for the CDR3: TGCGCCAGCGGGCAGGGGGCTTACTCTGGGGCCAACGTCCTGACTTTC. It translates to CASGQGAYSGANVLTF.

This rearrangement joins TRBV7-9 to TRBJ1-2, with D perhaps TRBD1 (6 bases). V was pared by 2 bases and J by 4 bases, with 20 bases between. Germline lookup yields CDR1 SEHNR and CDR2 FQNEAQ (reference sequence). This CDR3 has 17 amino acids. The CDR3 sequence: CASSLPGHTTWGYGYTF. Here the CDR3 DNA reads TGTGCCAGCAGCTTACCGGGACATACTACCTGGGGCTATGGCTACACCTTC.

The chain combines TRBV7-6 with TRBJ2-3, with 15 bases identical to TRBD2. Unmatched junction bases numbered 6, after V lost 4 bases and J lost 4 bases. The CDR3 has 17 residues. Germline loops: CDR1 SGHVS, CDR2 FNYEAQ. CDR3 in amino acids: CASSSGLAGGQADTQYF. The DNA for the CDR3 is TGTGCCAGCAGCTCCGGACTAGCGGGAGGGCAGGCAGATACGCAGTATTTT.

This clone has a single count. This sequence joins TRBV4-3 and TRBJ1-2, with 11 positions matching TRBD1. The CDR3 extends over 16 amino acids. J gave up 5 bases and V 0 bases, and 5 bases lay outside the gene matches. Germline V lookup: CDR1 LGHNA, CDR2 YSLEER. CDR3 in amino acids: CASSQEGQGAKYGYTF. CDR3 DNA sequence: TGCGCCAGCAGCCAAGAAGGACAGGGGGCGAAATATGGCTACACCTTC.

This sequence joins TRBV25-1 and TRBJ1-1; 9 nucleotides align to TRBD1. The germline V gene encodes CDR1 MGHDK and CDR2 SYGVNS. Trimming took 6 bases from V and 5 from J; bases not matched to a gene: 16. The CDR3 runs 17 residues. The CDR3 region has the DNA TGTGCCAGCAGGGGCCCCCGGACAGGGGCAGTAAGAACTGAAGCTTTCTTT. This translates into CASRGPRTGAVRTEAFF.

The CDR3 here is CASSYSSTDAWYGYTF. The CDR3 DNA reads as TGTGCCAGCAGTTACTCGTCGACAGATGCTTGGTATGGCTACACCTTC. V and J are TRBV6-5 and TRBJ1-2, with D maybe TRBD1 (5 bases). Trimming took 0 bases from V and 5 from J, leaving 16 bases between them. Germline CDR1 and CDR2: MNHEY and SVGAGI. The CDR3 is 16 amino acids.

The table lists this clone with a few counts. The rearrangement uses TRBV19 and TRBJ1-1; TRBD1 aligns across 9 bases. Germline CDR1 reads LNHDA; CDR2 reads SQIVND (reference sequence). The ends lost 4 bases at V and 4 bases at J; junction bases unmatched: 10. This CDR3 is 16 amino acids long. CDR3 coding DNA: TGTGCCAGTAGTACGGGACAGGGTTTCGTGGGCACTGAAGCTTTCTTT. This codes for CASSTGQGFVGTEAFF.

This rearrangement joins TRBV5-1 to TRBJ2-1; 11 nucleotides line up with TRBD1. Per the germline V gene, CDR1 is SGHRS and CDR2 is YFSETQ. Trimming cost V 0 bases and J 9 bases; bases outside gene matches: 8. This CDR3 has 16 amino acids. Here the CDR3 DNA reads TGCGCCAGCAGCTTGGATATAGGGACAGGGGGTCGTGAGCAGTTCTTC. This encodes CASSLDIGTGGREQFF. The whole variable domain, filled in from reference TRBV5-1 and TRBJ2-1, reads KAGVTQTPRYLIKTRGQQVTLSCSPISGHRSVSWYQQTPGQGLQFLFEYFSETQRNKGNFPGRFSGRQFSNSRSEMNVSTLELGDSALYLCASSLDIGTGGREQFFGPGTRLTVL.

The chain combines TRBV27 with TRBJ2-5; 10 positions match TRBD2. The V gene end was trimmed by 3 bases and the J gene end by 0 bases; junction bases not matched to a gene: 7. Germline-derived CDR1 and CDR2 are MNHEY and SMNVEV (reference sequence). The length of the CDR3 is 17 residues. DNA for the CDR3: TGTGCCAGCAGTTTGGGGGTAGCGGGAGGTCACCAAGAGACCCAGTACTTC. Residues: CASSLGVAGGHQETQYF.

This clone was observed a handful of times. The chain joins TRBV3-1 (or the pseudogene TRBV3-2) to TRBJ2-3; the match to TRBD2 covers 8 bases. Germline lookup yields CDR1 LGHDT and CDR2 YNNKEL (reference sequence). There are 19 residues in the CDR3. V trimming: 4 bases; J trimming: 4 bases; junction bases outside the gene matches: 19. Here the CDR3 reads CASSRSFSSGRRLADTQYF. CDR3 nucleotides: TGTGCCAGCAGCCGCTCTTTTTCCAGCGGGAGACGGTTGGCAGATACGCAGTATTTT.

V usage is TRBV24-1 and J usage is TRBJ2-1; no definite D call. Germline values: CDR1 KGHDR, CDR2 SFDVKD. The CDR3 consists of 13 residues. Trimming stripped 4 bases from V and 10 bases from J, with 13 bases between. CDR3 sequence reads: CATSEPGPPEQFF. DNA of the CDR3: TGTGCCACCAGTGAGCCAGGTCCCCCCGAGCAGTTCTTC.